This TCR beta chain derives from a study of CD8+ T cells in alopecia areata. This clone has a handful of counts. The CDR3 has 15 amino acids. Trimming left V 2 bases short and J 0 bases short, with 8 bases between. From germline, CDR1 is LGHNA and CDR2 YSLEER. Treatment meaning: oral pan-JAK inhibitor, 5-10 mg twice daily. After isolation, RNA underwent reverse transcription to generate cDNA as the sequencing template. Measured with immunoSEQ multiplex PCR; TCRdb has only the in-frame clones, and not every one. In the table there are around 270,000 clones, roughly 64% of which are singletons. The chain couples TRBV4-3 to TRBJ2-1; D remains unclear. Sequencing was performed on CD4+ T cells sorted from blood, taken at week 24, from a patient treated with tofacitinib. This TCR came from a human donor with alopecia areata. This CDR3 reads CASSQRRSSYNEQFF. As DNA, the CDR3 is TGCGCCAGCAGCCAACGACGGAGCTCCTACAATGAGCAGTTCTTC.